The clone carrying this T cell receptor (beta chain) has a handful of counts. Antigen specificity is unknown. This sample was taken from a study of T-cell memory formation after mild COVID-19. Trimming removed 0 bases from V and 2 bases from J; junction bases left unmatched: 4. Germline lookup yields CDR1 SGHNT and CDR2 YYREEE (reference sequence). The CDR3 runs 16 residues. Using its own MiXCR run on the 5' RACE reads, TCRdb lists one record per CDR3 protein. The table has about 400,000 distinct CDR3 sequences, roughly 26% seen once. Notes on the study in general: The CD4+ clones that contracted clustered mainly within CM and EM, and the CD8+ clones concentrated in EMRA.

The sequencing input was PBMCs or a T cell subset sorted from them (not recorded which). V and J are TRBV5-4 and TRBJ2-7; 11 nucleotides line up with TRBD2. The origin of this receptor is an adult woman who had mild COVID-19 (a few samples of this study predate the infection). Cell type and time point are not known. The CDR3 sequence: CASSLGTSGGPYEQYF. CDR3 DNA: TGTGCCAGCAGCTTGGGAACTAGCGGGGGTCCCTACGAGCAGTACTTC.